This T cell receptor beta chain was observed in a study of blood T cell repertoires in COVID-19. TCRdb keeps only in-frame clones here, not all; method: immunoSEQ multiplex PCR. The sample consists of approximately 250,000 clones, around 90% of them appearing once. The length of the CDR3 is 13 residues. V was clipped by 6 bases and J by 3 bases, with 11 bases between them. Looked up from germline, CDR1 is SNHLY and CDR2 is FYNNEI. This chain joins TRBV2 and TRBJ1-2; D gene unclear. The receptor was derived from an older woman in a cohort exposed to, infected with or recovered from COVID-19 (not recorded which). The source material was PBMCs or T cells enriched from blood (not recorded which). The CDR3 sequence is CASSLRDHYGYTF. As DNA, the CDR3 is TGTGCCAGCAGCCTCCGGGATCACTATGGCTACACCTTC.